This entry describes one T cell receptor beta chain. The source of the sample is a study of blood T cell repertoires in COVID-19. This CDR3 has 16 residues. The V gene's germline CDR1 is MDHEN and CDR2 SYDVKM. V lost 8 bases and J lost 3, with 20 bases in between. Cohorts were based on clinical histories the participants reported. Each recovered donor of Cohort 3 presented with two negative PCRs, clearance, or symptom resolution. Repertoires were generated with immunoSEQ multiplex PCR, while TCRdb's copy carries only in-frame clones and drops some. The data hold a few hundred thousand clones, with 65% to 85% observed a single time.

The sample comprised PBMCs or T cells enriched from blood (not recorded which). The sequence was obtained from a woman between 35 and 50 years old who had recovered from COVID-19. The J gene is TRBJ2-1, the V gene TRBV28, with D possibly being TRBD1 (6 bases). The CDR3 here is CASHPWGQELYNEQFF. The CDR3 DNA reads TGTGCCAGCCACCCCTGGGGGCAGGAGCTCTACAATGAGCAGTTCTTC.